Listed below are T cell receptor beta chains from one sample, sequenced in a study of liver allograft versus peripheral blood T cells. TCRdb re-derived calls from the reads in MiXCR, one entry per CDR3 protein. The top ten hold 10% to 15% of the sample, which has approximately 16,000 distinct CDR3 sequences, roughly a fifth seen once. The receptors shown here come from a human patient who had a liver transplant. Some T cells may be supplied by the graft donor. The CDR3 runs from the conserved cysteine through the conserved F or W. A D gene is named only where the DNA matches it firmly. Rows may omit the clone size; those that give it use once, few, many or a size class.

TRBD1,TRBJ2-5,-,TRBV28,CASSSGGQGETQYF,TGTGCCAGCAGTTCAGGGGGTCAGGGGGAGACCCAGTACTTC
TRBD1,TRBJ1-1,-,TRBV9,CASSVGGQENTEAFF,TGTGCCAGCAGCGTGGGCGGACAGGAGAATACTGAAGCTTTCTTT
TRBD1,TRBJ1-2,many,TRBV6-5,CASRGPRDRGYGYTF,TGTGCCAGCAGAGGCCCCCGGGACAGGGGCTATGGCTACACCTTC
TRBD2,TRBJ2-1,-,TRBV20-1,CSAVLADDNEQFF,TGCAGTGCTGTACTAGCGGACGACAATGAGCAGTTCTTC
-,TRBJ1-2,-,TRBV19,CASSIDWAENNYGYTF,TGTGCCAGTAGTATAGATTGGGCAGAGAATAACTATGGCTACACCTTC
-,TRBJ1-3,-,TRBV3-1,CASSPTAAGNTIYF,TGTGCCAGCAGCCCGACAGCCGCTGGAAACACCATATATTTT
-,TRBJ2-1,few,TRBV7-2,CASSLDGNNEQFF,TGTGCCAGCAGCTTAGACGGAAACAATGAACAGTTCTTC
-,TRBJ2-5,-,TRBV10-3,CAIKQVGLENQYF,TGTGCCATCAAGCAGGTGGGGCTGGAGAACCAGTACTTC
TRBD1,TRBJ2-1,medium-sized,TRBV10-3,CARKGQGVRSSYNEQFF,TGTGCCAGGAAGGGACAGGGTGTAAGAAGCTCCTACAATGAGCAGTTCTTC
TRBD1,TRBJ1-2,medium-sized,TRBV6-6,CASSETGTGYGYTF,TGTGCCAGCAGTGAGACCGGGACAGGGTATGGCTACACCTTC
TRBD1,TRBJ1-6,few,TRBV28,CATTGQANNSPLHF,TGTGCCACCACTGGACAGGCGAATAATTCACCCCTCCACTTT
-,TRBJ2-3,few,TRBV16,CASSQSTDTQYF,TGTGCCAGCAGCCAATCAACAGATACGCAGTATTTT
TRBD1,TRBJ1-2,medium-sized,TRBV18,CASRIPGQGSYGYTF,TGTGCCAGCCGTATCCCGGGACAGGGTAGCTATGGCTACACCTTC
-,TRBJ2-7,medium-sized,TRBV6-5,CASSTGTHQYEQYF,TGTGCCAGCAGTACGGGGACGCATCAATACGAGCAGTACTTC
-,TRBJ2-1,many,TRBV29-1,CSAPRTGNEQFF,TGCAGCGCGCCCCGGACTGGCAATGAGCAGTTCTTC
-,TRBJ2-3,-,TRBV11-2,CASSLALSSSSWRERTDTQYF,TGTGCCAGCAGCTTAGCCCTTAGCTCCAGTTCTTGGCGGGAACGCACAGATACGCAGTATTTT
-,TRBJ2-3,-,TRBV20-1,CSARDLGGADTQYF,TGCAGTGCTAGAGATTTAGGGGGGGCAGATACGCAGTATTTT
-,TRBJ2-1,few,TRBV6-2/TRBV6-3,CASSYRQESRNEQFF,TGTGCCAGCAGTTACAGGCAGGAAAGTAGGAATGAGCAGTTCTTC
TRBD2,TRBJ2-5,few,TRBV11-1,CASTWGGQETQYF,TGTGCCAGCACCTGGGGGGGACAAGAGACCCAGTACTTC
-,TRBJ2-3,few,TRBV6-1,CASSASGYTDTQYF,TGTGCCAGCAGTGCGAGCGGATACACAGATACGCAGTATTTT
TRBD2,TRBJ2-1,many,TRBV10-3,CAIRLTSGDNEQFF,TGTGCCATCAGGTTGACTAGCGGGGACAATGAGCAGTTCTTC
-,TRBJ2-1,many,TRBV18,CASSQQSSYNEQFF,TGTGCCAGCTCACAACAGAGCTCCTACAATGAGCAGTTCTTC
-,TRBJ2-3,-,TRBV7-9,CASSPGTASTDTQYF,TGTGCCAGCAGCCCCGGGACGGCTAGCACAGATACGCAGTATTTT
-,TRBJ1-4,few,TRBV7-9,CASGIFGVANEKLFF,TGTGCCAGCGGAATTTTCGGGGTCGCTAATGAAAAACTGTTTTTT
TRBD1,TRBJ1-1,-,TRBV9,CASSARQGAGTEAFF,TGTGCCAGCAGCGCCAGACAGGGGGCCGGCACTGAAGCTTTCTTT
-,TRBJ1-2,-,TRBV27,CASTTRRMVGYTF,TGTGCCAGCACCACGAGACGGATGGTTGGCTACACCTTC